Listed below are T cell receptor beta chains from one sample, sequenced in a study of blood T cell repertoires in COVID-19. Generated by immunoSEQ multiplex PCR, the TCRdb table keeps only in-frame clones and is missing some. Among about 140,000 clones listed, approximately 87% were seen once. Sequencing was carried out using PBMCs or T cells enriched from blood (not recorded which). The source of these receptors is a man between 60 and 75 years old who had recovered from COVID-19. Each CDR3 is given with its conserved first and last residue. The D gene is left open where the match is weak. Where a row states a size, it is once, few, many or the class of an expanded clone; other rows omit it.

CDR3aa | CDR3nt | d_gene | j_gene | abundance | v_gene
CASSLGRISYEQYF | TGCGCCAGCAGCTTGGGGCGGATCTCCTACGAGCAGTACTTC | . | TRBJ2-7 | . | TRBV5-1
CASDGVGGFNEQFF | TGTGCCAGTGATGGGGTAGGGGGTTTTAATGAGCAGTTCTTC | . | TRBJ2-1 | . | TRBV2
CASGLVLGLAARNEQFF | TGTGCTAGTGGTTTGGTTTTAGGCCTAGCGGCGAGGAATGAGCAGTTCTTC | TRBD2 | TRBJ2-1 | . | TRBV12-5
CASSLYTGSYNSPLHF | TGTGCCAGCAGCTTATATACAGGGTCCTATAATTCACCCCTCCACTTT | . | TRBJ1-6 | once | TRBV11-2
CASSPMDRAYEQYF | TGTGCCAGTAGTCCGATGGACAGGGCTTACGAGCAGTACTTC | TRBD1 | TRBJ2-7 | . | TRBV19
CATSSPFRGSYNEQFF | TGTGCCACCAGCAGCCCTTTTCGAGGGAGCTACAATGAGCAGTTCTTC | . | TRBJ2-1 | . | TRBV15
CSVESGGTAYGYTF | TGCAGCGTTGAATCTGGGGGGACTGCCTATGGCTACACCTTC | . | TRBJ1-2 | . | TRBV29-1
CASSVAGASYEQYF | TGTGCCAGCAGCGTAGCGGGTGCTTCCTACGAGCAGTACTTC | . | TRBJ2-7 | . | TRBV9
CASSLVGGNEQFF | TGTGCCAGCAGTTTAGTCGGGGGCAATGAGCAGTTCTTC | . | TRBJ2-1 | . | TRBV12-3/TRBV12-4
CASSRDRANTGELFF | TGTGCCAGCAGCCGGGACAGGGCGAACACCGGGGAGCTGTTTTTT | TRBD1 | TRBJ2-2 | . | TRBV7-6
CSVEGDKEDTQYF | TGCAGCGTTGAAGGAGACAAAGAAGATACGCAGTATTTT | . | TRBJ2-3 | once | TRBV29-1
CASSSGLAGGQEQFF | TGTGCCAGCAGCAGCGGACTAGCGGGAGGGCAAGAGCAGTTCTTC | TRBD2 | TRBJ2-1 | . | TRBV11-3
CASSRGGSNQPQHF | TGTGCCAGTAGTCGCGGAGGGAGCAATCAGCCCCAGCATTTT | . | TRBJ1-5 | . | TRBV19
CASSLSSGEGNTQYF | TGTGCCAGCAGCTTATCATCCGGAGAGGGAAATACGCAGTATTTT | . | TRBJ2-3 | . | TRBV7-3
CASSTREDNEQFF | TGTGCCAGCAGCACACGGGAGGACAATGAGCAGTTCTTC | TRBD2 | TRBJ2-1 | . | TRBV5-4
CASSQQGYGELFF | TGTGCCAGCAGCCAACAGGGATACGGGGAGCTGTTTTTT | . | TRBJ2-2 | . | TRBV3-1/TRBV3-2
CASSEGGNTEAFF | TGTGCCAGCAGTGAGGGGGGGAACACTGAAGCTTTCTTT | . | TRBJ1-1 | . | TRBV25-1
CASSAGTGSGNTIYF | TGTGCCAGCAGCGCCGGGACAGGCTCTGGAAACACCATATATTTT | TRBD1 | TRBJ1-3 | . | TRBV6-5
CASAAYEQYF | TGTGCCAGCGCGGCCTACGAGCAGTACTTC | . | TRBJ2-7 | . | TRBV28
CATSDSRTGNTEAFF | TGTGCCACCAGTGATTCCCGGACAGGGAACACTGAAGCTTTCTTT | TRBD1 | TRBJ1-1 | . | TRBV24-1
CASSESGESYEQYF | TGTGCCAGCAGTGAAAGCGGGGAATCCTACGAGCAGTACTTC | TRBD2 | TRBJ2-7 | . | TRBV25-1
CASSVKASGRVLTGELFF | TGTGCCAGCAGCGTAAAGGCTAGCGGGAGGGTACTCACCGGGGAGCTGTTTTTT | TRBD2 | TRBJ2-2 | . | TRBV9